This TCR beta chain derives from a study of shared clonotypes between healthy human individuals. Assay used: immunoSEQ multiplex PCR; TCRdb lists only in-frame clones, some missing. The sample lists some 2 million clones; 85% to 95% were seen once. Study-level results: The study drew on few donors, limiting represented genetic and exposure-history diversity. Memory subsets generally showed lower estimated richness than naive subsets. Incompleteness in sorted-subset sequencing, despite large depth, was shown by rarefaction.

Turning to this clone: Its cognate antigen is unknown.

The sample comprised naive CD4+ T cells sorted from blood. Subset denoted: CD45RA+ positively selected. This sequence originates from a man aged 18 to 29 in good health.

CDR3 in amino acids: CASSPGTGVDEQYF. In DNA, the CDR3 is TGTGCCAGCAGTCCCGGGACAGGGGTCGACGAGCAGTACTTC. The J gene is TRBJ2-7, the V gene TRBV6-5, with TRBD1 identical over 10 bases. The CDR3 contains 14 residues. Germline CDR1 MNHEY, CDR2 SVGAGI. V shed 5 bases, J shed 5 bases, and the junction held 6 bases outside the gene matches.